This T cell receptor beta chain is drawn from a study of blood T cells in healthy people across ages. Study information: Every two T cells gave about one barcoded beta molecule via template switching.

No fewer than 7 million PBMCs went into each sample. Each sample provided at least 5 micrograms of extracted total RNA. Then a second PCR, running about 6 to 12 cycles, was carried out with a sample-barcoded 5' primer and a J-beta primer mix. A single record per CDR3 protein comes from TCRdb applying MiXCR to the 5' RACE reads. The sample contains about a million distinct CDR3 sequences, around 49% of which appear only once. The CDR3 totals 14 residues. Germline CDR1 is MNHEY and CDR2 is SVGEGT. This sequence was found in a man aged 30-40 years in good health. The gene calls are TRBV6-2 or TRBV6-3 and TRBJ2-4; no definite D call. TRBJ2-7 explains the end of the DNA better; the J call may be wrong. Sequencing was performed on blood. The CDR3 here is CASSALLRVHEQYF. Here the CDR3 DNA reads TGTGCCAGCAGTGCGCTCCTCCGCGTTCACGAGCAGTACTTC.